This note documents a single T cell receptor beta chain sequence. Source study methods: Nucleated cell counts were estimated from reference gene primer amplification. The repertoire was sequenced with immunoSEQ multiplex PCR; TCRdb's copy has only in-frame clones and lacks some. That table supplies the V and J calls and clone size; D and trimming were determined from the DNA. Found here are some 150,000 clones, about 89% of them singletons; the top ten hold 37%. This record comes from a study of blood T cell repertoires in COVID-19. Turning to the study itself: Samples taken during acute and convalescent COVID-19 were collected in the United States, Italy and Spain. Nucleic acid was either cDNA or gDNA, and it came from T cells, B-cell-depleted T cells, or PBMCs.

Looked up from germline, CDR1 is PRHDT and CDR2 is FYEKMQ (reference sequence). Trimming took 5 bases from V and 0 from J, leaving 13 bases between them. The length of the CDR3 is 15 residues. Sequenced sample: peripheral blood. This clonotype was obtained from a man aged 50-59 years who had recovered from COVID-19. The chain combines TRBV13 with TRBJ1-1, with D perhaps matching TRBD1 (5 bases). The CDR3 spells CASSEPGLMNTEAFF. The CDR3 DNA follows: TGTGCCAGCAGCGAACCGGGACTGATGAACACTGAAGCTTTCTTT. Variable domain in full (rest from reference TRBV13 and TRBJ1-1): AAGVIQSPRHLIKEKRETATLKCYPIPRHDTVYWYQQGPGQDPQFLISFYEKMQSDKGSIPDRFSAQQFSDYHSELNMSSLELGDSALYFCASSEPGLMNTEAFFGQGTRLTVV.